The 30 T cell receptor beta chains given below trace back to one sample, sequenced in a study of cytomegalovirus exposure and HLA in healthy donors. In the PCR, 60 Vbeta and 13 Jbeta primers were used. Produced via immunoSEQ multiplex PCR; TCRdb's table is partial and in-frame only. The table lists more than 130,000 clones, 73% of them singletons. The material sequenced was PBMCs. The receptors stem from a human donor in good health.

This chain uses TRBV14 with TRBJ1-5; no clear D gene. The V gene lost 0 bases and the J gene lost 3 bases, with 18 bases spanning the gap. The CDR3 has 18 residues. The germline V gene encodes CDR1 SGHDN and CDR2 FVKESK. The chain's CDR3 is CASSQDKGGRRLNQPQHF. CDR3 DNA sequence: TGTGCCAGCAGCCAAGACAAGGGAGGACGGCGACTCAATCAGCCCCAGCATTTT.

This clone was observed a single time. The rearrangement links TRBV7-9 to TRBJ1-2, with D perhaps TRBD1 (6 bases). Between the trimmed V and J ends, which lost 5 bases and 7 bases, there was a span of 11 bases. Germline-derived CDR1 and CDR2 are SEHNR and FQNEAQ (reference sequence). The CDR3 length is 12 residues. Written as DNA, the CDR3 is TGTGCCAGCAGCATCCCACAGGGTGGCTACACCTTC. Residues: CASSIPQGGYTF. Drawing the rest from reference TRBV7-9 and TRBJ1-2, the complete variable domain is DTGVSQNPRHKITKRGQNVTFRCDPISEHNRLYWYRQTLGQGPEFLTYFQNEAQLEKSRLLSDRFSAERPKGSFSTLEIQRTEQGDSAMYLCASSIPQGGYTFGSGTRLTVV.

This clone was seen just once. This rearrangement joins TRBV29-1 to TRBJ2-1, with TRBD1 matching 7 bases. This CDR3 is built from 15 residues. J was trimmed by 6 bases and V by 7 bases; bases with no gene match: 15. Germline CDR1 reads SQVTM; CDR2 reads ANQGSEA. CDR3 residues: CSASPGTALSNEQFF. The DNA of the CDR3 is TGCAGCGCCTCCCCCGGGACAGCCCTAAGCAATGAGCAGTTCTTC.

The chain combines TRBV6-1 with TRBJ2-3; TRBD2 aligns across 9 bases. In germline, CDR1 is MNHNS, CDR2 SASEGT. This CDR3 has 14 residues. J was trimmed by 3 bases and V by 8 bases; bases with no gene match: 6. The DNA of the CDR3 is TGTGCCAGCCGGGGGCTAGCGGGGACAGATACGCAGTATTTT. This codes for CASRGLAGTDTQYF.

The V call is TRBV11-3, the J call TRBJ1-1, with a tentative D call TRBD1 (6 bases). This CDR3 region has 14 residues. The V end was cut by 5 bases, the J end by 0 bases, with 10 bases between. Germline V gene data show CDR1 as SGHNT and CDR2 as YENEEA. Here the CDR3 reads CASSLTGMNTEAFF. CDR3 DNA: TGTGCCAGCAGCCTTACAGGGATGAACACTGAAGCTTTCTTT.

This chain connects TRBV19 to TRBJ2-2, with D tentatively TRBD2 (6 bases). The V gene's germline CDR1 is LNHDA and CDR2 SQIVND (reference sequence). Trimming took 3 bases from V and 4 from J, leaving 6 bases between them. There are 13 residues in the CDR3. CDR3 loop: CASSMTSTGELFF. DNA for the CDR3: TGTGCCAGTAGTATGACTAGCACCGGGGAGCTGTTTTTT.

This clone was seen only a few times. This chain uses TRBV19 with TRBJ1-1, with a possible D match to TRBD1 (5 bases). This CDR3 contains 16 residues. The V gene lost 3 bases and the J gene lost 1 base, with 15 bases spanning the gap. Per germline, CDR1 LNHDA and CDR2 SQIVND (reference sequence). CDR3 sequence (DNA): TGTGCCAGTAGTATTAGGGGCCTCTCGTCGAACACTGAAGCTTTCTTT. It codes for CASSIRGLSSNTEAFF. Complete variable domain (other parts from reference TRBV19 and TRBJ1-1): DGGITQSPKYLFRKEGQNVTLSCEQNLNHDAMYWYRQDPGQGLRLIYYSQIVNDFQKGDIAEGYSVSREKKESFPLTVTSAQKNPTAFYLCASSIRGLSSNTEAFFGQGTRLTVV.

This clone has just a few counts. The chain recombines TRBV19 with TRBJ2-1, with 8 bases matching TRBD1. Per the germline V gene, CDR1 is LNHDA and CDR2 is SQIVND (reference sequence). The V and J ends lost 8 bases and 5 bases, in that order; junction bases with no gene match: 11. The CDR3 is 15 amino acids. CDR3 amino acids: CASSRTGSGDNEQFF. Here the CDR3 DNA reads TGTGCCAGTTCGCGGACAGGGTCGGGTGACAATGAGCAGTTCTTC.

V is TRBV5-1 and J is TRBJ2-2; 8 bases fit TRBD1. The junction had 9 bases not matched to a gene; V was cut back by 6 bases and J by 5 bases. The CDR3 runs 15 residues. Per germline, CDR1 SGHRS and CDR2 YFSETQ. The CDR3 region has the DNA TGCGCCAGCAATGATATTCAGGGGGCGACCGGGGAGCTGTTTTTT. Residues: CASNDIQGATGELFF.

This chain uses TRBV15 with TRBJ2-7, with 8 bases lining up with TRBD2. Germline V CDR1 and CDR2: LNHNV, YYDKDF (reference sequence). The junction had 2 bases not matched to a gene; V was cut back by 1 base and J by 0 bases. This CDR3 comprises 15 residues. The CDR3 nucleotides are TGTGCCACCAGCAGAGTGCTAGCGGGCTCCTACGAGCAGTACTTC. Translated: CATSRVLAGSYEQYF.

The genes are TRBV4-2 and TRBJ1-3; TRBD1 is a possible D gene (5 bases). Trimming stripped 0 bases from V and 0 bases from J, with 12 bases between. CDR1 and CDR2 from the germline V gene are LGHNA and YNFKEQ. This CDR3 contains 17 residues. CDR3 DNA: TGTGCCAGCAGCCAAGATACTTGGGGGGTCTCTGGAAACACCATATATTTT. Encoded protein: CASSQDTWGVSGNTIYF.

The V gene is TRBV7-9, the J gene TRBJ2-1; D is possibly TRBD2 (6 bases). Trimming pared 4 bases from V and 0 bases from J, leaving 7 bases between. CDR1 and CDR2 (germline): SEHNR, FQNEAQ (reference sequence). The CDR3 runs to 14 residues. CDR3 in DNA: TGTGCCAGCAGCTACGGGAGCTCCTACAATGAGCAGTTCTTC. Translating gives CASSYGSSYNEQFF.

This rearrangement joins TRBV27 to TRBJ2-5, with 11 nucleotides matching TRBD2. The J call is in doubt because the DNA end fits TRBJ2-7 better. The CDR3 length is 19 residues. The germline V gene encodes CDR1 MNHEY and CDR2 SMNVEV (reference sequence). The CDR3 here is CASRQSGTSGFMGYYEQYF. In DNA form, the CDR3 reads TGTGCCAGCAGGCAATCCGGGACTAGCGGTTTCATGGGCTACTACGAGCAGTACTTC.

This chain uses TRBV18 with TRBJ2-5, with a weak D call TRBD2 (5 bases). The germline V and J ends were trimmed by 6 bases and 2 bases, with 10 bases remaining between them. Germline values: CDR1 KGHSH, CDR2 LQKENI. The CDR3 is 13 amino acids. The CDR3 sequence: CASSRGIQETQYF. As DNA, the CDR3 is TGTGCCAGCTCCCGAGGGATACAAGAGACCCAGTACTTC.

The rearrangement joins TRBV10-3 to TRBJ2-2, with 7 nucleotides matching TRBD2. The CDR3 is 20 amino acids. V was pared by 4 bases and J by 2 bases, with 19 bases of the junction left unmatched. The germline V gene encodes CDR1 ENHRY and CDR2 SYGVKD. The CDR3 sequence: CAISGSETTSQILNTGELFF. CDR3 in DNA: TGTGCCATCAGTGGGTCAGAGACGACTAGCCAAATTCTAAACACCGGGGAGCTGTTTTTT.

This sequence joins TRBV30 and TRBJ2-5, with 10 bases fitting TRBD1. The CDR3 runs to 15 residues. Germline V gene sequence: CDR1 GTSNPN, CDR2 SVGIG (reference sequence). Germline trimming cut 4 bases from V and 4 bases from J; bases unmatched to any gene: 9. The CDR3 is CAWNVRTGGGETQYF. CDR3 DNA: TGTGCCTGGAATGTTAGGACAGGGGGTGGAGAGACCCAGTACTTC.

The CDR3 DNA follows: TGTGCCAGTACAGGGTCTCCCGAAACCAAGCAGTTCTTC. Translation gives CASTGSPETKQFF. This chain joins TRBV6-1 and TRBJ2-1, with D perhaps TRBD1 (6 bases). The CDR3 loop spans 13 amino acids. Per the germline V gene, CDR1 is MNHNS and CDR2 is SASEGT. Deletions cut 9 bases from V and 11 bases from J, with 20 bases between.

The J gene is TRBJ2-1, the V gene TRBV11-3; the D is unclear. The CDR3 length is 13 residues. Germline CDR1 reads SGHNT; CDR2 reads YENEEA. The V gene lost 5 bases and the J gene lost 8 bases, with 13 bases spanning the gap. DNA for the CDR3: TGTGCCAGCAGCCCACTGGAGACGGATGAGCAGTTCTTC. Translated, it gives CASSPLETDEQFF.

The V and J genes are TRBV15 and TRBJ2-5, with D maybe TRBD1 (6 bases). V shed 3 bases and J shed 1 base, with 12 bases lying between them. This CDR3 has 15 amino acids. CDR1 is LNHNV, CDR2 YYDKDF, per germline (reference sequence). Written as DNA, the CDR3 is TGTGCCACCAGCAGGGATGACAGGTCCCAAGAGACCCAGTACTTC. It codes for CATSRDDRSQETQYF. The whole variable domain, filled in from reference TRBV15 and TRBJ2-5, reads DAMVIQNPRYQVTQFGKPVTLSCSQTLNHNVMYWYQQKSSQAPKLLFHYYDKDFNNEADTPDNFQSRRPNTSFCFLDIRSPGLGDTAMYLCATSRDDRSQETQYFGPGTRLLVL.

Concerning this clone: Other DNA sequences within the sample encode an identical CDR3. The chain is built from TRBV9 and TRBJ2-3; 14 bases agree with TRBD2. V was pared by 2 bases and J by 3 bases, with 2 bases of the junction left unmatched. CDR1 and CDR2 (germline): SGDLS, YYNGEE. The CDR3 has 16 residues. CDR3 amino acids: CASSVGLAGVTDTQYF. DNA of the CDR3: TGTGCCAGCAGCGTGGGACTAGCGGGGGTGACAGATACGCAGTATTTT.

The rearrangement joins TRBV7-8 to TRBJ2-5, with D perhaps TRBD2 (6 bases). In germline, CDR1 is SGHVS, CDR2 FQNEAQ. CDR3 length equals 15 residues. V shed 7 bases and J shed 1 base, with 16 bases lying between them. The CDR3 spells CASIDGRGIQETQYF. Written as DNA, the CDR3 is TGTGCCAGCATCGATGGACGGGGGATCCAAGAGACCCAGTACTTC.

This clone came up a few times. The chain employs TRBV14 and TRBJ2-1, with TRBD2 matching 7 bases. Trimming took 1 base from V and 9 from J; bases not matched to a gene: 6. CDR3 length equals 14 residues. CDR1 and CDR2 (germline): SGHDN, FVKESK. CDR3 region: CASSQGLREGEQFF. The CDR3 bases are TGTGCCAGCAGCCAAGGTCTGAGGGAGGGTGAGCAGTTCTTC.

The CDR3 nucleotides are TGTGCCAGCAAGGACAGCTACGAGCAGTACTTC. Its translation: CASKDSYEQYF. This chain connects TRBV2 to TRBJ2-7; D possibly corresponds to TRBD1 (6 bases). The CDR3 consists of 11 residues. Trimming shortened V by 7 bases and J by 3 bases, and 7 bases separated the two germline ends. Germline V gives CDR1 SNHLY, CDR2 FYNNEI.

The V gene is TRBV11-2, the J gene TRBJ2-3; a possible D gene is TRBD1 (5 bases). The V and J ends lost 2 bases and 5 bases respectively, with 11 bases between them. This CDR3 contains 14 residues. CDR1 and CDR2 (germline): SGHAT, FQNNGV. This CDR3 reads CASSLFNQGDTQYF. CDR3 DNA sequence: TGTGCCAGCAGCTTATTTAACCAGGGAGATACGCAGTATTTT.

V is TRBV27 and J is TRBJ1-6, with a tentative D call TRBD1 (6 bases). V gave up 5 bases and J gave up 6 bases, with 11 bases separating them. Germline CDR1 reads MNHEY; CDR2 reads SMNVEV (reference sequence). The CDR3 is 14 amino acids. The chain's CDR3 is CASSTRTVNSPLHF. In nucleotides, the CDR3 is TGTGCCAGCAGTACAAGGACAGTTAATTCACCCCTCCACTTT.

V and J are TRBV15 and TRBJ2-7, with D possibly being TRBD1 (5 bases). Germline V gene sequence: CDR1 LNHNV, CDR2 YYDKDF (reference sequence). Trimming took off 3 bases at V and 3 bases at J, with 12 bases between the two ends. There are 14 residues in the CDR3. The CDR3 coding sequence is TGTGCCACCAGCAGGCGGACACCCTACTACGAGCAGTACTTC. This sequence encodes CATSRRTPYYEQYF.

The chain combines TRBV4-1 with TRBJ2-5; the D is unclear. Germline V lookup: CDR1 MGHRA, CDR2 YSYEKL. This CDR3 spans 14 amino acids. Trimming removed 1 base from V and 0 bases from J, with 6 bases in between. For the CDR3, the DNA is TGCGCCAGCAGCCAAGGCGTCAACCAAGAGACCCAGTACTTC. This translates into CASSQGVNQETQYF.

This CDR3 reads CASSAPGTGAYEQYF. The CDR3 DNA is TGTGCCAGCAGTGCTCCTGGGACAGGGGCCTACGAGCAGTACTTC. J is TRBJ2-7 and V is TRBV6-1; the match to TRBD1 covers 10 bases. Germline loops: CDR1 MNHNS, CDR2 SASEGT. This CDR3 has 15 amino acids. V lost 4 bases to trimming and J lost 2 bases; unmatched junction nucleotides: 5.

The V call is TRBV6-1, the J call TRBJ2-7; TRBD1 agrees at 9 bases. The CDR3 has 15 amino acids. V dropped 1 base and J dropped 3; count of bases not matched to a gene: 4. In germline, CDR1 is MNHNS, CDR2 SASEGT. CDR3 sequence: CASSEEGTGIYEQYF. CDR3 in DNA: TGTGCCAGCAGTGAAGAGGGGACAGGGATCTACGAGCAGTACTTC.

This sequence joins TRBV6-6 and TRBJ2-7, with 12 bases matching TRBD1. V shed 7 bases, J shed 5 bases, and the junction held 9 bases outside the gene matches. Germline assignment: CDR1 MNHNY and CDR2 SVGAGI (reference sequence). The CDR3 totals 15 residues. For the CDR3, the DNA is TGTGCCAGCAACAAAGGGACAGGGGGCAAGGACGAGCAGTACTTC. It yields the protein CASNKGTGGKDEQYF.